These T cell receptor beta chains were read from a single sample in a study of neurological immune-mediated disorders. TCRdb analysed the 5' RACE reads with MiXCR anew, one entry per CDR3 protein. The table includes over 75,000 distinct CDR3 sequences, nearly 6% detected once. Specimen: PBMCs. The receptors come from a woman aged 55-70 years with multiple sclerosis. Both conserved end residues are part of each CDR3. A D gene is named only where the DNA matches it firmly. Expanded clones are given a class, and other clones once, few, many or no size at all.

J: TRBJ1-2; size: many; D: TRBD1; V: TRBV7-9; DNA: TGTGCCAGCAGCCCTTCTGGGACAGGGGAGGTTGCCTATGGCTACACCTTC; CDR3: CASSPSGTGEVAYGYTF
J: TRBJ2-5; size: many; D: TRBD1; V: TRBV15; DNA: TGTGCCACCAGCGAAGAGCAGGGGACAGGGGTCCAAGAGACCCAGTACTTC; CDR3: CATSEEQGTGVQETQYF
J: TRBJ1-3; size: many; D: .; V: TRBV25-1; DNA: TGTGCCAGCAGTGAGAACAGGGTGAGCTCTGGAAACACCATATATTTT; CDR3: CASSENRVSSGNTIYF
J: TRBJ1-5; size: many; D: .; V: TRBV4-2; DNA: TGTGCCAGCAGCCAAGATGGGGGGGGGCCTCAGCCCCAGCATTTT; CDR3: CASSQDGGGPQPQHF
J: TRBJ1-2; size: many; D: TRBD1; V: TRBV2; DNA: TGTGCCAGCAGGGAAGGGACAGAGTATGGCTACACCTTC; CDR3: CASREGTEYGYTF
J: TRBJ2-7; size: .; D: .; V: TRBV6-2/TRBV6-3; DNA: TGTGCCAGCAGTTACGTGGACGAGCAGTACTTC; CDR3: CASSYVDEQYF
J: TRBJ2-7; size: .; D: .; V: TRBV11-2; DNA: TGTGCCAGCAGCCAGAGCAGGGCGATGGTCGAGCAGTACTTC; CDR3: CASSQSRAMVEQYF
J: TRBJ2-7; size: many; D: .; V: TRBV10-2; DNA: TGCGCCAGCTGGTCCGGGATGGGGTACGAGCAGTACTTC; CDR3: CASWSGMGYEQYF
J: TRBJ2-4; size: many; D: .; V: TRBV11-2; DNA: TGTGCCAGCAGCTCAAGGACAGTAGCCAAAAACATTCAGTACTTC; CDR3: CASSSRTVAKNIQYF
J: TRBJ2-7; size: many; D: TRBD1; V: TRBV29-1; DNA: TGCAGCGTTGAAGTTGGTGGACAGGGGGCCTACGAGCAGTACTTC; CDR3: CSVEVGGQGAYEQYF
J: TRBJ2-2; size: many; D: .; V: TRBV12-3/TRBV12-4; DNA: TGTGCCAGCAGTTTACGGCTGGGGGAGCTGTTTTTT; CDR3: CASSLRLGELFF
J: TRBJ1-2; size: many; D: .; V: TRBV7-2; DNA: TGTGCCAGCAGCCGGGTCTCCGGGGGGCCGGATGGCTACACCTTC; CDR3: CASSRVSGGPDGYTF
J: TRBJ2-5; size: many; D: TRBD1; V: TRBV10-3; DNA: TGTGCCATCAGTGATCCGGGACAGGGGCAAGAGACCCAGTACTTC; CDR3: CAISDPGQGQETQYF
J: TRBJ2-1; size: many; D: TRBD1; V: TRBV5-1; DNA: TGCGCCAGCAGCACCGACAGGGCGGCCTACAATGAGCAGTTCTTC; CDR3: CASSTDRAAYNEQFF
J: TRBJ2-7; size: many; D: TRBD1; V: TRBV20-1; DNA: TGCAGTGCCCGTAAGTGGACAGGCTCCGACGAGCAGTACTTC; CDR3: CSARKWTGSDEQYF
J: TRBJ1-4; size: few; D: TRBD1; V: TRBV11-2; DNA: TGTGCCAGCAGCCGGGACAGGGGGGGTGAAAAACTGTTTTTT; CDR3: CASSRDRGGEKLFF
J: TRBJ1-1; size: many; D: .; V: TRBV5-1; DNA: TGCGCCAGCAGCTTGGCTTCCGGGAACACTGAAGCTTTCTTT; CDR3: CASSLASGNTEAFF
J: TRBJ2-5; size: many; D: .; V: TRBV6-6; DNA: TGTGCCAGCAAGTTTGGGGCTCAAGAGACCCAGTACTTC; CDR3: CASKFGAQETQYF